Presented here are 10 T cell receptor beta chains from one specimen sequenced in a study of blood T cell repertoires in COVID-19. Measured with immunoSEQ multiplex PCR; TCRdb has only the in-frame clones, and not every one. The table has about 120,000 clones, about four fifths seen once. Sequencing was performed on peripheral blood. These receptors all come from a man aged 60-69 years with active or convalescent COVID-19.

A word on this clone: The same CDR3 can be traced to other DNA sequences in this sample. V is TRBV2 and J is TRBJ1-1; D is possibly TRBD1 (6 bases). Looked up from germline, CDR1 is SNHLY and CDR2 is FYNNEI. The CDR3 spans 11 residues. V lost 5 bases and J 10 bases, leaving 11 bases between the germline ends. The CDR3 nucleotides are TGTGCCAGCAGTCCCCGGGACACAGCTTTCTTT. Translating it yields CASSPRDTAFF.

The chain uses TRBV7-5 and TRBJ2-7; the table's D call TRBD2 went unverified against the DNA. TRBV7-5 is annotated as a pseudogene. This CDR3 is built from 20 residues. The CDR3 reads CVRSLEVWGQAEGAEDEQYF. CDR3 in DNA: TGTGTCAGAAGCTTAGAAGTATGGGGTCAGGCCGAGGGAGCGGAAGACGAGCAGTACTTC.

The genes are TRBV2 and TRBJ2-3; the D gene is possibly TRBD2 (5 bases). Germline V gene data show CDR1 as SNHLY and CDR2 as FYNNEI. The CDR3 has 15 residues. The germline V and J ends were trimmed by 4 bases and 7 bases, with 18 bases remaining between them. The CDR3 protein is CASSGTLALRNTQYF. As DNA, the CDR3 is TGTGCCAGCAGTGGGACCCTAGCCCTTCGGAATACGCAGTATTTT.

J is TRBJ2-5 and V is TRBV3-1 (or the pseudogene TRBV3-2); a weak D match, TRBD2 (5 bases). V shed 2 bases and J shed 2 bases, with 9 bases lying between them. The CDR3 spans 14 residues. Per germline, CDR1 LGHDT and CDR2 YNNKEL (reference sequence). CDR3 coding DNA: TGTGCCAGCAGCCAACAAACGGGACAAGAGACCCAGTACTTC. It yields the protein CASSQQTGQETQYF.

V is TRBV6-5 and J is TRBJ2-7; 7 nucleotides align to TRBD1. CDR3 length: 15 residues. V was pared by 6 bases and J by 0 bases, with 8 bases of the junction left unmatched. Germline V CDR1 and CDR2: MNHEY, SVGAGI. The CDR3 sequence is CASRFLGDSSYEQYF. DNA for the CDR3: TGTGCCAGCAGATTCCTTGGGGACAGCTCCTACGAGCAGTACTTC.

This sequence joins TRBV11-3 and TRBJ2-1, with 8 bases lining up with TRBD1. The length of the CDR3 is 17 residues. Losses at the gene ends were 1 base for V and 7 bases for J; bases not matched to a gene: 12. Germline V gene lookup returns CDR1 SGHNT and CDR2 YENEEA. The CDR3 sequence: CASSLGPGGSSKNEQFF. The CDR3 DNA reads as TGTGCCAGCAGCTTAGGCCCAGGGGGCTCGAGTAAAAATGAGCAGTTCTTC.

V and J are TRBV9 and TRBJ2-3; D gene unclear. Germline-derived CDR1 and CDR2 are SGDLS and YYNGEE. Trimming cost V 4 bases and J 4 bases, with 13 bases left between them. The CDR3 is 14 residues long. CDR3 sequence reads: CASSPRVKPDTQYF. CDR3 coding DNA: TGTGCCAGCAGCCCTCGTGTAAAGCCAGATACGCAGTATTTT.

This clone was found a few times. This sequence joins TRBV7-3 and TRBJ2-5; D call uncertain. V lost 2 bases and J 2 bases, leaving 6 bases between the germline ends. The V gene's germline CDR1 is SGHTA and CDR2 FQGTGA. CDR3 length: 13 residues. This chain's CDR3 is CASSLWAQETQYF. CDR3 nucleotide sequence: TGTGCCAGCAGCTTATGGGCGCAAGAGACCCAGTACTTC.

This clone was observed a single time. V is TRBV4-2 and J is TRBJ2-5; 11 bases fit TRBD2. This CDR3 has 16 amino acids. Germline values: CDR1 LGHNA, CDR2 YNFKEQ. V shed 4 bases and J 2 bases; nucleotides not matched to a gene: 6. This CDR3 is CASSPRGLAEQETQYF. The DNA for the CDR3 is TGTGCCAGCAGCCCGCGGGGACTAGCGGAACAAGAGACCCAGTACTTC.

For the CDR3, the DNA is TGCGCCAGCAGCTTGGGACTAGACCTAGCCAAAAACATTCAGTACTTC. Translating gives CASSLGLDLAKNIQYF. The chain combines TRBV5-1 with TRBJ2-4; tentative D call: TRBD2 (6 bases). The length of the CDR3 is 16 residues. V shed 0 bases and J shed 0 bases, with 10 bases lying between them. Germline V gene data show CDR1 as SGHRS and CDR2 as YFSETQ.